The clone carrying this T cell receptor beta chain appeared a single time. Its antigen is not known. The data are from a study of Ad26.COV2.S vaccination and SARS-CoV-2 variants. Findings of the study overall: Substantial breadth in spike-specific CD8+ and CD4+ T cell responses was reportedly seen after vaccination.

Treatment indicated: roughly 19 received Ad26.COV2.S at low or high dose, single or two shots; about five received placebo; per-sample allocation not given. It was on day 63 after the first vaccine or placebo injection that samples were taken. What was given as vaccine was an Ad26 vector encoding Wuhan-strain SARS-CoV-2 spike. The length of the CDR3 is 13 residues. Between the trimmed V and J ends, which lost 5 bases and 4 bases, there was a span of 12 bases. Germline V gene lookup returns CDR1 MNHEY and CDR2 SMNVEV (reference sequence). TCRdb's copy holds only in-frame clones and misses some; the assay was immunoSEQ multiplex PCR. The table lists approximately 360,000 clones, 80% to 90% of them singletons.

The receptor's source is a person between 18 and 65 years old who received the Ad26.COV2.S COVID-19 vaccine or a placebo. The sample consisted of peripheral blood, taken in a trial of Ad26.COV2.S vaccine versus placebo. The chain has TRBV27 and TRBJ2-7; D may match TRBD1 or TRBD2 (5 bases each). The CDR3 nucleotides are TGTGCCAGCAGTCTGGGACGAGCTTACGAGCAGTACTTC. Translating it yields CASSLGRAYEQYF.